The next 23 T cell receptor beta chains were all read from a single sample in a study of shared clonotypes between healthy human individuals. Method: immunoSEQ multiplex PCR; TCRdb's copy keeps in-frame clones and lacks some. The sample lists 850,000 to 1,200,000 clones, around 75% seen once, with around 1.5% in the top ten. The sequenced sample consisted of memory CD4+ T cells sorted from blood. Subset of the sample: CD45RA-negative fraction. The receptor set was obtained from a man aged 18 to 30 in good health.

This clone was found once. The V call is TRBV19, the J call TRBJ2-7; D assignment may be TRBD1 or TRBD2 (6 bases each). V lost 3 bases and J 5 bases, leaving 14 bases between the germline ends. The CDR3 contains 14 residues. CDR1 is LNHDA and CDR2 is SQIVND in the germline V gene (reference sequence). CDR3 coding DNA: TGTGCCAGTAGTATGACAGGAGGGGCCCACGAGCAGTACTTC. Protein product: CASSMTGGAHEQYF.

There are a few counts of this clone. The chain carries TRBV30 and TRBJ2-2, with D perhaps TRBD2 (6 bases). The germline gives CDR1 GTSNPN, CDR2 SVGIG (reference sequence). This CDR3 region has 15 residues. Trimming pared 1 base from V and 0 bases from J, leaving 9 bases between. The DNA of the CDR3 is TGTGCCTGGAGTGGCGGGGCAACGAACACCGGGGAGCTGTTTTTT. It translates to CAWSGGATNTGELFF. Looking up the rest from reference TRBV30 and TRBJ2-2 gives the full variable domain: SQTIHQWPATLVQPVGSPLSLECTVEGTSNPNLYWYRQAAGRGLQLLFYSVGIGQISSEVPQNLSASRPQDRQFILSSKKLLLSDSGFYLCAWSGGATNTGELFFGEGSRLTVL.

The chain recombines TRBV29-1 with TRBJ2-5; D is undetermined. The germline gives CDR1 SQVTM, CDR2 ANQGSEA. The CDR3 is 12 amino acids. Trimming pared 4 bases from V and 4 bases from J, leaving 10 bases between. The CDR3 sequence: CSVGQTLETQYF. The CDR3 nucleotides read TGCAGCGTTGGCCAGACTCTAGAGACCCAGTACTTC.

The rearrangement uses TRBV2 and TRBJ2-6; D remains unclear. This CDR3 spans 18 amino acids. V was pared by 10 bases and J by 0 bases, with 22 bases between. Germline V gives CDR1 SNHLY, CDR2 FYNNEI. The CDR3 region is CATRREQTTLSGANVLTF. The CDR3 DNA reads TGTGCCACCAGGAGAGAACAAACTACTCTCTCTGGGGCCAACGTCCTGACTTTC.

The chain combines TRBV7-9 with TRBJ2-7, with D perhaps TRBD1 (5 bases). The germline CDR1 and CDR2 sequences are SEHNR and FQNEAQ (reference sequence). The CDR3 covers 13 residues. V was trimmed by 1 base and J by 7 bases, leaving 11 bases between them. CDR3 region: CASSLGTSAEQYF. The CDR3 DNA reads as TGTGCCAGCAGCTTAGGGACAAGTGCAGAGCAGTACTTC.

The CDR3 reads CAWRVVSVSHSNQPQHF. CDR3 coding DNA: TGTGCCTGGAGGGTCGTTTCGGTCAGCCATAGCAATCAGCCCCAGCATTTT. The chain couples TRBV30 to TRBJ1-5; unclear D gene. Germline-derived CDR1 and CDR2 are GTSNPN and SVGIG (reference sequence). Trimming took 3 bases from V and 0 from J, leaving 18 bases between them. The CDR3 has 17 amino acids.

Written as DNA, the CDR3 is TGCGCCAGCAGCCAAAACCGGGACAGGAGCTCCTACGAGCAGTACTTC. Its translation is CASSQNRDRSSYEQYF. The chain joins TRBV4-3 to TRBJ2-7; 8 bases are shared with TRBD1. This CDR3 contains 16 residues. With V trimmed by 2 bases and J by 0 bases, 6 bases remained unmatched. The V gene's germline CDR1 is LGHNA and CDR2 YSLEER.

The V gene is TRBV25-1, the J gene TRBJ2-3, with TRBD2 identical over 10 bases. Germline CDR1 and CDR2: MGHDK and SYGVNS. This CDR3 is built from 16 residues. V lost 4 bases, J lost 6 bases, and 10 bases stayed unmatched. CDR3 residues: CASSVGTSAGWDTQYF. In DNA, the CDR3 is TGTGCCAGCAGTGTGGGGACTAGCGCCGGATGGGATACGCAGTATTTT.

The chain carries TRBV25-1 and TRBJ2-1, with 8 bases matching TRBD1. The CDR3 has 14 residues. The germline V gene encodes CDR1 MGHDK and CDR2 SYGVNS. The junction had 7 bases not matched to a gene; V was cut back by 4 bases and J by 8 bases. The CDR3 region has the DNA TGTGCCAGCAGTGGCAGGGGGCCCGGCGATGAGCAGTTCTTC. This sequence encodes CASSGRGPGDEQFF.

This clone appeared a single time. This chain joins TRBV7-6 and TRBJ1-2; D gene uncertain. The CDR3 length is 14 residues. In germline, CDR1 is SGHVS, CDR2 FNYEAQ. The ends were cut back, 4 bases at V and 5 bases at J, with 14 bases in the middle. The CDR3 loop reads CASSSRNYGYGYTF. The DNA of the CDR3 is TGTGCCAGCAGCTCGAGAAATTACGGGTATGGCTACACCTTC.

This clone was detected ten times or more. The V call is TRBV30, the J call TRBJ2-7; D might be TRBD1 (7 bases). CDR1 and CDR2 from the germline V gene are GTSNPN and SVGIG (reference sequence). The V end lost 2 bases, the J end lost 2 bases, and 16 bases lay between the germline ends. The CDR3 extends over 15 amino acids. CDR3 nucleotide sequence: TGTGCCTGGAGTTATGGAGGGGGCCAGCCCTACGAGCAGTACTTC. This gives the protein CAWSYGGGQPYEQYF.

The rearrangement uses TRBV7-6 and TRBJ2-7; the D is unclear. The V and J ends lost 0 bases and 5 bases respectively, with 11 bases between them. Germline lookup yields CDR1 SGHVS and CDR2 FNYEAQ. The CDR3 length is 14 residues. As DNA, the CDR3 is TGTGCCAGCAGCTTAGCAGGGTTGGGCAACGAGCAGTACTTC. This codes for CASSLAGLGNEQYF.

The rearrangement joins TRBV6-1 to TRBJ2-4; D assignment may be TRBD1 or TRBD2 (5 bases each). The CDR3 consists of 17 residues. The V and J ends lost 2 bases and 3 bases respectively, with 17 bases between them. The germline CDR1 and CDR2 sequences are MNHNS and SASEGT. CDR3 loop: CASSETRRRGVKNIQYF. For the CDR3, the DNA is TGTGCCAGCAGTGAAACCCGACGGAGAGGGGTCAAAAACATTCAGTACTTC.

V and J are TRBV21-1 and TRBJ1-5. TRBV21-1 has pseudogene status. The CDR3 runs 16 residues. The CDR3 loop is CASSVGKASSNQPQHF. The CDR3 DNA is TGTGCCAGCAGCGTTGGGAAGGCGTCGAGCAATCAGCCCCAGCATTTT.

In the case of this clone: The junction and the germline gene differ at one end; a read error may be behind it. The chain links TRBV5-4 to TRBJ1-4; D remains ambiguous. There are 15 residues in the CDR3. Germline-derived CDR1 and CDR2 are SGHNT and YYREEE (reference sequence). The CDR3 spells CASSLSRGGSEKLFF. As DNA, the CDR3 is TGCGCCAGCAGCCTTAGCCGGGGTGGAAGTGAAAAACTGTTTTTT.

The chain uses TRBV7-2 and TRBJ2-1; the match to TRBD2 covers 9 bases. V gave up 6 bases and J gave up 14 bases; unmatched junction bases: 11. Germline-derived CDR1 and CDR2 are SGHTA and FQGNSA. This CDR3 is 13 amino acids long. The CDR3 is CASSPEASGIEFF. The CDR3 coding sequence is TGTGCCAGCAGTCCTGAAGCTAGCGGGATCGAGTTCTTC. The entire variable domain, with the rest obtained from reference TRBV7-2 and TRBJ2-1, is as follows: GAGVSQSPSNKVTEKGKDVELRCDPISGHTALYWYRQSLGQGLEFLIYFQGNSAPDKSGLPSDRFSAERTGGSVSTLTIQRTQQEDSAVYLCASSPEASGIEFFGPGTRLTVL.

Only a few counts were recorded for this clone. This chain joins TRBV29-1 and TRBJ2-5; weak D call: TRBD1 (5 bases). V lost 0 bases and J lost 12, with 8 bases in between. From germline, CDR1 is SQVTM and CDR2 ANQGSEA. This CDR3 has 10 amino acids. The CDR3 DNA sequence: TGCAGCGTTGAAGAAGGGGCAGAGTACTTC. Its protein is CSVEEGAEYF.

This chain connects TRBV18 to TRBJ1-2; 7 nucleotides line up with TRBD1. The CDR3 is made up of 16 amino acids. V dropped 4 bases and J dropped 2; count of bases not matched to a gene: 10. Germline V gene data show CDR1 as KGHSH and CDR2 as LQKENI. CDR3 nucleotides: TGTGCCAGCTCACTCCGACAGGGCCAGACGAACTATGGCTACACCTTC. Amino acid sequence: CASSLRQGQTNYGYTF.

The chain combines TRBV6-1 with TRBJ1-1; unclear D gene. CDR3 length equals 14 residues. The germline gives CDR1 MNHNS, CDR2 SASEGT. The ends were cut back, 5 bases at V and 4 bases at J, with 14 bases in the middle. CDR3 bases: TGTGCCAGCAGTATACGGGCCCGAACCACTGAAGCTTTCTTT. Residues: CASSIRARTTEAFF.

The chain uses TRBV6-6 and TRBJ2-4; D is undetermined. There are 16 residues in the CDR3. V was trimmed by 7 bases and J by 1 base, leaving 17 bases between them. The V gene's germline CDR1 is MNHNY and CDR2 SVGAGI (reference sequence). Here the CDR3 reads CASTPEGLGAKNIQYF. The CDR3, as DNA: TGTGCCAGCACCCCGGAAGGTCTCGGTGCCAAAAACATTCAGTACTTC.

This clone was found once. V usage is TRBV4-3 and J usage is TRBJ2-1, with 8 bases identical to TRBD2. The CDR3 consists of 14 residues. CDR1 and CDR2 (germline): LGHNA, YSLEER. With 0 bases clipped from V and 9 bases from J, the junction kept 4 bases outside the gene matches. This CDR3 reads CASSQDFRGGEQFF. In DNA form, the CDR3 reads TGCGCCAGCAGCCAAGATTTCCGGGGGGGTGAGCAGTTCTTC.

CDR3 in DNA: TGTGCCATCAGATCCGACAGGGCGGGCTATGGCTACACCTTC. It is translated as CAIRSDRAGYGYTF. The chain couples TRBV10-3 to TRBJ1-2, with 7 positions matching TRBD1. CDR1 is ENHRY and CDR2 is SYGVKD in the germline V gene. The CDR3 contains 14 residues. The ends lost 6 bases at V and 4 bases at J; junction bases unmatched: 8.

The J gene is TRBJ1-3, the V gene TRBV4-1; D unclear. Trimming cost V 3 bases and J 9 bases, with 24 bases left between them. Germline CDR1 MGHRA, CDR2 YSYEKL. This CDR3 contains 17 residues. The CDR3: CASSQAVLGASRGTIYF. CDR3 nucleotide sequence: TGCGCCAGCAGCCAGGCGGTTTTGGGCGCGTCTCGGGGCACCATATATTTT.